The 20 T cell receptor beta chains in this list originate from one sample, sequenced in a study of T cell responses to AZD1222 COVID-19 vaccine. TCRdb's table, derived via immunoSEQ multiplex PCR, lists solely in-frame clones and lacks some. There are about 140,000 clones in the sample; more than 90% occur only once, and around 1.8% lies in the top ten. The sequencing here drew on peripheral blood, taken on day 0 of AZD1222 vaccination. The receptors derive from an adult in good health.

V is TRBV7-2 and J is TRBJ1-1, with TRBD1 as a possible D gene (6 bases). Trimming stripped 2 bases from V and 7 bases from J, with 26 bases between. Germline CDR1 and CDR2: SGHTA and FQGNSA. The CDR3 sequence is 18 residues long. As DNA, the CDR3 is TGTGCCAGCAGCTTAAGCCACTTTCTCTTTCCGAAAGGGGGTGAAGCTTTCTTT. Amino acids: CASSLSHFLFPKGGEAFF.

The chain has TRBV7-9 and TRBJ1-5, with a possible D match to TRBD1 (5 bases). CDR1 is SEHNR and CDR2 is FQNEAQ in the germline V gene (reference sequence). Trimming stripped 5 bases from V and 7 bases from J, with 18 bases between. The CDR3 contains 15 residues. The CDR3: CASSPPGRIGQPQHF. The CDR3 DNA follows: TGTGCCAGCAGCCCCCCAGGGAGGATTGGACAGCCCCAGCATTTT.

The CDR3 sequence is CASSLGPAVSNTGELFF. CDR3 bases: TGCGCCAGCAGCTTGGGGCCAGCAGTTTCGAACACCGGGGAGCTGTTTTTT. The chain couples TRBV5-1 to TRBJ2-2, with D uncertain. This CDR3 has 17 residues. V was clipped by 0 bases and J by 0 bases, with 12 bases between them. Germline CDR1 reads SGHRS; CDR2 reads YFSETQ.

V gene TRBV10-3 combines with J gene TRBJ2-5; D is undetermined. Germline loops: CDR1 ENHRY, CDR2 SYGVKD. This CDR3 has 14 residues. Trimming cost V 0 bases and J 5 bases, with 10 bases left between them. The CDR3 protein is CAISESGSPETQYF. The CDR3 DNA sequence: TGTGCCATCAGTGAGTCGGGTAGCCCCGAGACCCAGTACTTC.

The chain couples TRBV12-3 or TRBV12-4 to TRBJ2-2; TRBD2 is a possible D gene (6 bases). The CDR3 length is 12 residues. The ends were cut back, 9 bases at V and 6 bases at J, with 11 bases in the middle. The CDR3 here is CASIAVSGELFF. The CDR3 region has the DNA TGTGCCAGTATAGCGGTATCCGGGGAGCTGTTTTTT.

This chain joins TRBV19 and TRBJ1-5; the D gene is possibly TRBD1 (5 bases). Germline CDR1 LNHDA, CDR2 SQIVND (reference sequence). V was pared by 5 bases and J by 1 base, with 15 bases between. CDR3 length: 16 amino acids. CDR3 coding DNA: TGTGCCAGTAGTCCCCGGACACCGCTAAGCAATCAGCCCCAGCATTTT. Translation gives CASSPRTPLSNQPQHF.

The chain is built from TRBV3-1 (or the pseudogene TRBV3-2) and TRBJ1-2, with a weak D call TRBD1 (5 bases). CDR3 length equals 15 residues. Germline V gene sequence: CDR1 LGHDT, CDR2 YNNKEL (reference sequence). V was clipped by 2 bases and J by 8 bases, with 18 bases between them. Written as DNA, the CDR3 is TGTGCCAGCAGCCAATTGGGGCGGAATAGTGGCGGCTACACCTTC. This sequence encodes CASSQLGRNSGGYTF.

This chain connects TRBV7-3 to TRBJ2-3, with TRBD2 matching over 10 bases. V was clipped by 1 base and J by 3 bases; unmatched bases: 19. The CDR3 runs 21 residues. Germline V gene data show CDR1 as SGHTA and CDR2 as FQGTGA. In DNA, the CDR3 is TGTGCCAGCAGCTTAAAAACCAGCGGGAGGGCCTTGAACTCCCGGACAGATACGCAGTATTTT. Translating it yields CASSLKTSGRALNSRTDTQYF. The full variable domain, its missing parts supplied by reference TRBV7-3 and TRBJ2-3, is GAGVSQTPSNKVTEKGKYVELRCDPISGHTALYWYRQSLGQGPEFLIYFQGTGAADDSGLPNDRFFAVRPEGSVSTLKIQRTERGDSAVYLCASSLKTSGRALNSRTDTQYFGPGTRLTVL.

Here the CDR3 DNA reads TGTGCCAGCAGCTTAGCTCCGTACCCAAATCAGCCCCAGCATTTT. It yields the protein CASSLAPYPNQPQHF. The V call is TRBV11-2, the J call TRBJ1-5; D is unresolved. The length of the CDR3 is 15 residues. Deletions cut 1 base from V and 4 bases from J, with 11 bases between. The germline V gene has CDR1 SGHAT and CDR2 FQNNGV.

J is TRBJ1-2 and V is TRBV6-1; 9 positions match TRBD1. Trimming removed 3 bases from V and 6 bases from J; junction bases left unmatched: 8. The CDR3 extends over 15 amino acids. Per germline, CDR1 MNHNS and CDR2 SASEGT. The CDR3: CASSDAWGQGDGYTF. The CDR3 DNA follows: TGTGCCAGCAGTGATGCTTGGGGACAGGGTGATGGCTACACCTTC.

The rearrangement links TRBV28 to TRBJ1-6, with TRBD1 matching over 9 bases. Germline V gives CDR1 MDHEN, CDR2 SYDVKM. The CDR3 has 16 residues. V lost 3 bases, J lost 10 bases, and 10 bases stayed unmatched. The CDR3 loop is CASSFRTGEVGSPLHF. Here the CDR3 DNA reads TGTGCCAGCAGTTTCCGGACAGGGGAAGTAGGGTCACCCCTCCACTTT.

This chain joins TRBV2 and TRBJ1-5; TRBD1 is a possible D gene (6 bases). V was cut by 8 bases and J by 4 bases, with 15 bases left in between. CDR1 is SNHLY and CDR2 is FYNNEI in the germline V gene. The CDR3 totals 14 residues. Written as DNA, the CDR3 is TGTGCCAGCCGAAGTATCAGGGGAAATCAGCCCCAGCATTTT. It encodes CASRSIRGNQPQHF.

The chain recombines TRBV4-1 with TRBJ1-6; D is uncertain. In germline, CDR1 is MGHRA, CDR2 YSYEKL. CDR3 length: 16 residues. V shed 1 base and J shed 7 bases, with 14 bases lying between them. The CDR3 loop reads CASSQGLYGGNSPLHF. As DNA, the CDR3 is TGCGCCAGCAGCCAAGGTTTATATGGCGGGAATTCACCCCTCCACTTT.

CDR3 sequence reads: CASSQWEGASGYTF. CDR3 DNA sequence: TGTGCCAGCAGCCAATGGGAGGGTGCGTCTGGCTACACCTTC. The genes are TRBV3-1 (or the pseudogene TRBV3-2) and TRBJ1-2; D not certain. Germline CDR1 reads LGHDT; CDR2 reads YNNKEL (reference sequence). The length of the CDR3 is 14 residues. Trimming pared 2 bases from V and 7 bases from J, leaving 14 bases between.

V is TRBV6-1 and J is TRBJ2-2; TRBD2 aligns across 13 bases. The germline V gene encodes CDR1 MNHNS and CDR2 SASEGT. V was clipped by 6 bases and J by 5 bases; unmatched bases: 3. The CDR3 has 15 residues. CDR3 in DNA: TGTGCCAGCAGCGGACTAGCGGGAGATACCGGGGAGCTGTTTTTT. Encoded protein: CASSGLAGDTGELFF.

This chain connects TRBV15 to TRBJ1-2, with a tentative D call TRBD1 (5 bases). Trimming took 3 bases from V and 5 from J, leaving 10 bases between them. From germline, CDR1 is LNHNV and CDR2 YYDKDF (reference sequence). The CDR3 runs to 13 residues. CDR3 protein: CATSSTQGYGYTF. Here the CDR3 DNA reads TGTGCCACCAGCAGTACCCAGGGATATGGCTACACCTTC.

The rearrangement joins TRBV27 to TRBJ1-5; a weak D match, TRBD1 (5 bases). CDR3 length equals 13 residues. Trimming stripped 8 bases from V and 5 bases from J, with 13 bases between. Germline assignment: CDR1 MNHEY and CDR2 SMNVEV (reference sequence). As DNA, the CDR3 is TGTGCCAGCTCCCGGGGGGTCGATCAGCCCCAGCATTTT. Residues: CASSRGVDQPQHF.

The DNA of the CDR3 is TGTGCCAGCAGCTCGACTAGCGGGAGCTTTACGGAGACCCAGTACTTC. This translates into CASSSTSGSFTETQYF. V and J are TRBV7-3 and TRBJ2-5; 12 bases are a match to TRBD2. This CDR3 comprises 16 residues. CDR1 SGHTA and CDR2 FQGTGA come from the germline V gene. Losses at the gene ends were 4 bases for V and 5 bases for J; bases not matched to a gene: 8.

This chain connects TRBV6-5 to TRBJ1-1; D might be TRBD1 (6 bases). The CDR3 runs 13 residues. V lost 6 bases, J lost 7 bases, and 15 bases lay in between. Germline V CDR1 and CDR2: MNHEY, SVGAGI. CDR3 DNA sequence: TGTGCCAGCAGAACCCCAGGGGCTTTTGAAGCTTTCTTT. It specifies CASRTPGAFEAFF.

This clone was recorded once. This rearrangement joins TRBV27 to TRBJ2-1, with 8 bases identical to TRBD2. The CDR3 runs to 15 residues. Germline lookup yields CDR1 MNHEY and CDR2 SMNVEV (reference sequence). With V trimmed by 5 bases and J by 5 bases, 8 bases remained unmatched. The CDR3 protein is CASSPHGGVNNEQFF. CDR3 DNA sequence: TGTGCCAGCAGTCCCCACGGGGGGGTCAACAATGAGCAGTTCTTC.